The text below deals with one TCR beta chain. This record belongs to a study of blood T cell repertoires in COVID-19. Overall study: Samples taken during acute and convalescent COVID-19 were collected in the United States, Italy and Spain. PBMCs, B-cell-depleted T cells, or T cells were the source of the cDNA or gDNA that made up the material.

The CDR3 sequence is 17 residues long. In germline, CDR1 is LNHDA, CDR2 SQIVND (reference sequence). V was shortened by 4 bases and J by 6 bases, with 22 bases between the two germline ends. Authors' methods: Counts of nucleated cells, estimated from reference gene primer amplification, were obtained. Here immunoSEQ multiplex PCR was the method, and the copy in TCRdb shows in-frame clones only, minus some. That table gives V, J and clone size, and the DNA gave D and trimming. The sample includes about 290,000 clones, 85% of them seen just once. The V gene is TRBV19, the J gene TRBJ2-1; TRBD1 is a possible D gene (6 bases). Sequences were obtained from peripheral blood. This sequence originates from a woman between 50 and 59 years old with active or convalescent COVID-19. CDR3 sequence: CASSTGTLRSGVNEQFF. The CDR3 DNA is TGTGCCAGTAGTACGGGGACACTACGATCTGGGGTCAATGAGCAGTTCTTC.